This entry is about one T cell receptor (beta chain). Just one base apart from a much larger clone, this may be a read error. Russia was home to the donors, healthy Caucasian individuals aged about 6 to 90. PBMCs, at least 7 million per sample, were isolated. The CDR3 sequence is 13 residues long. Germline V gives CDR1 SEHNR, CDR2 FQNEAQ (reference sequence). This entry belongs to a study of blood T cells in healthy people across ages. Using a J-beta primer mix together with a sample-barcoded 5' primer, a second PCR was run for roughly 7 to 11 cycles. Every single cDNA molecule received a tag from a template-switch adaptor with 12 random nucleotides. Sequencing yielded, for each sample, at least 2.5 million paired-end reads carrying CDR3. MiXCR, run by TCRdb on the 5' RACE reads, gives a single entry per CDR3 protein. Among about 290,000 distinct CDR3 sequences listed, 25% to 30% were seen once.

This sequence joins TRBV7-9 and TRBJ2-3; D call uncertain. The sequence was obtained from an older woman in good health. Sequences were obtained from blood. CDR3 protein: CVSSLAASSTSYF. CDR3 coding DNA: TGTGTCAGCAGCTTAGCAGCCTCGAGTACCTCTTATTTT.